This TCR beta chain stems from a study of PD-1 blockade in mismatch repair-deficient tumors. At the level of the study: Patients had some twelve mismatch repair-deficient cancer types, all previously treated and progressing.

The data were produced by immunoSEQ multiplex PCR, yet TCRdb's version contains in-frame clones alone and is incomplete. The data contain some 130,000 clones, approximately 91% of them singletons. As to this clone: What it recognizes is unknown.

Notes on the study in general: Tumor-resident clones, often absent from pretreatment blood, expanded after pembrolizumab and then contracted.

In germline, CDR1 is ENHRY, CDR2 SYGVKD. This CDR3 is 14 amino acids long. V lost 11 bases to trimming and J lost 5 bases; unmatched junction nucleotides: 4. All patients were mismatch repair deficient, assessed by either PCR or immunohistochemistry. Material: peripheral blood, obtained 70 to 72 weeks after starting pembrolizumab. This receptor was taken from an adult with mismatch repair-deficient cancer. The rearrangement uses TRBV10-3 and TRBJ2-1; 15 nucleotides agree with TRBD2. The CDR3 region has the DNA TGTGCCGCAGGACTAGCGGGAGGGAACAATGAGCAGTTCTTC. The encoded protein is CAAGLAGGNNEQFF.